The rows below give T cell receptor beta chains drawn from one sample of a study of monozygotic twins with inflammatory bowel disease. With the 5' RACE reads reprocessed, TCRdb shows one record per CDR3 protein and no DNA. The sample includes around 380,000 distinct CDR3 sequences. The sequenced sample was blood. The receptors stem from a human donor with ulcerative colitis or Crohn's disease, or a healthy co-twin of an affected twin (not recorded which). The CDR3 runs from the conserved cysteine through the conserved F or W.

j_call v_call cdr3_aa
TRBJ2-3 TRBV13 CASQTGLAGGTDTQYF
TRBJ2-1 TRBV5-1 CASSPSVPTTYNEQFF
TRBJ2-1 TRBV24-1 CATSDPSGTGSSPEQFF
TRBJ2-2 TRBV29-1 CSVLQGTGELFF
TRBJ2-2 TRBV18 CASSPSRGHTGELFF
TRBJ2-3 TRBV7-9 CASSLGGNSGFTDTQYF
TRBJ1-4 TRBV4-1 CASSQGGGVAANEKLFF
TRBJ1-6 TRBV12-3/TRBV12-4 CASTSSGLNSPLHF
TRBJ2-7 TRBV18 CASTGQGTYEQYF
TRBJ1-5 TRBV12-3/TRBV12-4 CASSFRGAAGKPQHF
TRBJ2-1 TRBV6-2/TRBV6-3 CASSYEAGGLNNEQFF
TRBJ1-1 TRBV7-9 CASSSYGSNTEAFF
TRBJ1-5 TRBV10-3 CAISESGGTGYNQPQHF
TRBJ1-1 TRBV20-1 CSATRDSILNTEAFF
TRBJ2-2 TRBV6-1 CASSRSRTAKTGELFF
TRBJ2-5 TRBV3-1 CASSQGRMYQETQYF
TRBJ2-1 TRBV20-1 CSDRGTSGSHEQFF
TRBJ1-4 TRBV7-9 CASSSSGGFNEKLFF
TRBJ2-2 TRBV4-2 CASSQDLVMARTGELFF
TRBJ2-6 TRBV6-2/TRBV6-3 CASRGSGVSGANVLTF
TRBJ2-1 TRBV20-1 CSASTSGGISSYNEQFF
TRBJ1-5 TRBV6-5 CASSSGYSNQPQHF
TRBJ2-7 TRBV7-6 CASSPKTGRAYEQYF
TRBJ2-1 TRBV28 CASSLFRDKRFF
TRBJ2-7 TRBV13 CASSLSPSGEQYF
TRBJ1-5 TRBV7-2 CASSLSGKFQPQHF
TRBJ1-6 TRBV2 CASSRTVDSPLHF
TRBJ2-5 TRBV18 CASSPPSGQETQYF
TRBJ2-5 TRBV7-6 CASSLISGGWQETQYF
TRBJ2-7 TRBV28 CASSLAGAFYEQYF
TRBJ2-7 TRBV2 CASSEFAGTYEQYF
TRBJ1-1 TRBV18 CASSPQGGDTEAFF
TRBJ2-7 TRBV7-2 CASSFHSGSSSYEQYF
TRBJ1-1 TRBV29-1 CSVLPGDRVSGAFF
TRBJ1-2 TRBV5-1 CASSGGKAGHGYTF
TRBJ2-7 TRBV6-2/TRBV6-3 CASSYASNTDWSYEQYF
TRBJ1-1 TRBV9 CASSVAGHTDTEAFF